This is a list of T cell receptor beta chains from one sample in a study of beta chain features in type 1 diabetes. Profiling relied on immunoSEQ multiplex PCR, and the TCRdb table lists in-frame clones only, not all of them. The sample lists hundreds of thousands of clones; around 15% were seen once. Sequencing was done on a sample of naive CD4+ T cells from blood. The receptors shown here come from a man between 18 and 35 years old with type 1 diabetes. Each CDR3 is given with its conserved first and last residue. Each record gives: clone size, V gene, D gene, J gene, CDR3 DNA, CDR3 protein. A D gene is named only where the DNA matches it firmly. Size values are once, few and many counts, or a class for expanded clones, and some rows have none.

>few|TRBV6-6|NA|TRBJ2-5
TGTGCCAGCAGTTCTGCAGGCCCTGGGTACCAAGAGACCCAGTACTTC
CASSSAGPGYQETQYF
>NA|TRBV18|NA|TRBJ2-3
TGTGCCAGCTCAGTGACCAGCCAAGATACGCAGTATTTT
CASSVTSQDTQYF
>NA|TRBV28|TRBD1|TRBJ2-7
TGTGCCAGCAGTTTAATAGGAGGGACAGGAACGTACGAGCAGTACTTC
CASSLIGGTGTYEQYF
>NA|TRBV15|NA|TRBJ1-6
TGTGCCACCAGCAGAGTCGGCTCCTATAATTCACCCCTCCACTTT
CATSRVGSYNSPLHF
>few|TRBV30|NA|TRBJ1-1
TGTGCCTGGAGTGGTCAAGGCAGGGAGACTGAAGCTTTCTTT
CAWSGQGRETEAFF
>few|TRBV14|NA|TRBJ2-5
TGTGCCAGCAGCCAAGAAGGGGTCCAACAAGAGACCCAGTACTTC
CASSQEGVQQETQYF
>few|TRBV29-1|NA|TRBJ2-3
TGCAGCGGGAGACAGGTTCAACGCGGGGATACGCAGTATTTT
CSGRQVQRGDTQYF
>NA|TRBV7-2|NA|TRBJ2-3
TGTGCCAGCAGCGTCCGGGTGTTAGATACGCAGTATTTT
CASSVRVLDTQYF
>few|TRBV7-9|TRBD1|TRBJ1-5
TGTGCCAGCAGCAACGACAGGGTGGGTCAGCCCCAGCATTTT
CASSNDRVGQPQHF
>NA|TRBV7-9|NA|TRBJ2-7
TGTGCCAGCAGCTCTTGGTCTAGCTACGAGCAGTACTTC
CASSSWSSYEQYF
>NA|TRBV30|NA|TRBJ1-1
TGTGCCTGGGGGGACGGTCACACTGAAGCTTTCTTT
CAWGDGHTEAFF
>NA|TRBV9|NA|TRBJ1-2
TGTGCCAGCAGCGTAGAAATCGGATCCGGCTACACCTTC
CASSVEIGSGYTF
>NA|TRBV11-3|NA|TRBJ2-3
TGTGCCGGAGTGGGGCAGCTTAGCACAGATACGCAGTATTTT
CAGVGQLSTDTQYF
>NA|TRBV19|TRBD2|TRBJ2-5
TGTGCCAGTACGGGAAAAGGGACTAGCGGGAGAGGAGAGACCCAGTACTTC
CASTGKGTSGRGETQYF
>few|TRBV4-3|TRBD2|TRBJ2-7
TGCGCCAGCAGCCAAGACACCTCGGGACTAGCGACCGAGCAGTACTTC
CASSQDTSGLATEQYF
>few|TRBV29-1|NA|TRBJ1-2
TGCAGCGTTGTTGGTGATGGGCCGGGGGCCTCCAGTGGCTACACCTTC
CSVVGDGPGASSGYTF
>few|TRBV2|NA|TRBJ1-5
TGTGCCAGCAGTGATACAGTGAGGGGAGGGCAGCCCCAGCATTTT
CASSDTVRGGQPQHF
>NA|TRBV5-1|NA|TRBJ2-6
TGCGCCAGCAGCTTGGATAGGGAAAGGAGTGGGGCCAACGTCCTGACTTTC
CASSLDRERSGANVLTF
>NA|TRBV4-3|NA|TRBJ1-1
TGCGCCAGCAGCCCGGGACTGAAGATGAACACTGAAGCTTTCTTT
CASSPGLKMNTEAFF
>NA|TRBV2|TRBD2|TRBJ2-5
TGTGCCAGTCGGACTAGCGGGAACCAAGAGACCCAGTACTTC
CASRTSGNQETQYF
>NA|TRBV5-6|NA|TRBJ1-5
TGTGCCAGCAGCTTGTTTCAGGGGAATCAGCCCCAGCATTTT
CASSLFQGNQPQHF
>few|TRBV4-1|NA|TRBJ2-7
TGCGCCAGCAGCCAAGAAAAGAGACTAGGTGTCTACGAGCAGTACTTC
CASSQEKRLGVYEQYF
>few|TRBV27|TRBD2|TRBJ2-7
TGTGCCAGCAGTTTATCATTAGCGGGTAGATACGAGCAGTACTTC
CASSLSLAGRYEQYF
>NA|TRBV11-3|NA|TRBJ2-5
TGTGCCAGCAGCTCCCGACAAGAGACCCAGTACTTC
CASSSRQETQYF
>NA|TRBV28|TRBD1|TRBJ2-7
TGTGCCAGCAGTTCGGCGTTCCAAGGACAGGGAATGACCTACGAGCAGTACTTC
CASSSAFQGQGMTYEQYF
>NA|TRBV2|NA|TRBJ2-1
TGTGCCAGCAGGGCCCTGGGGAGCTCCTACAATGAGCAGTTCTTC
CASRALGSSYNEQFF
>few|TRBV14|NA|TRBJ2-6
TGTGCCAGCAGCCTTCCCCGGGGTCTCCTTGGGGCCAACGTCCTGACTTTC
CASSLPRGLLGANVLTF
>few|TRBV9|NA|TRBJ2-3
TGTGCCAGCAGTGGGGCGGGCCCAATACTTGTGCAGTATTTT
CASSGAGPILVQYF
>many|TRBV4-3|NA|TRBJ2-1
TGCGCCAGCAGCCGGACGACCATTGTGGATGAGCAGTTCTTC
CASSRTTIVDEQFF
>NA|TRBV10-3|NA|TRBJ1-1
TGTGCCATCAGCGACATCTCGAACACTGAAGCTTTCTTT
CAISDISNTEAFF
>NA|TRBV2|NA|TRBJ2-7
TGTGCCAGCAGGACCACAGGGTCCTACGAGCAGTACTTC
CASRTTGSYEQYF
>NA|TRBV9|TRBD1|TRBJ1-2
TGTGCCAGCAGCGCTAGACAGGGTCGGGGCTACACCTTC
CASSARQGRGYTF
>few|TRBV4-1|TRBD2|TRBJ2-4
TGCGCCAGCAGCCATGGGCTAGCGGGGGGGCAAGCCAAAAACATTCAGTACTTC
CASSHGLAGGQAKNIQYF
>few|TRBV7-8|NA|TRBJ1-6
TGTGCCAGCAGCGGGTCGGGGACGACGCTTTCACCCCTCCACTTT
CASSGSGTTLSPLHF
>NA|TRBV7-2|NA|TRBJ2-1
TGTGCCAGTTCCCAACCGAGGGGTTCCTACAATGAGCAGTTCTTC
CASSQPRGSYNEQFF
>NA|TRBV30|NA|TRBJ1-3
TGTGCCTGGAGTGTACCCGGGGGAAACACCATATATTTT
CAWSVPGGNTIYF
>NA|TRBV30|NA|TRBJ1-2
TGTGCCTGGAGTGGAGGTCCTTATGGCTACACCTTC
CAWSGGPYGYTF
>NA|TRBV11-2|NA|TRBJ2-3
TGTGCCAGCCGCTTCTCAGGGGGGGATACGCAGTATTTT
CASRFSGGDTQYF
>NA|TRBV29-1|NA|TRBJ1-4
TGCAGCGTTGAAGAGGGGAGGGAAAAACTGTTTTTT
CSVEEGREKLFF
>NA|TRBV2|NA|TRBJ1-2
TGTGCCAGCAGCCCTACAGGGCCCAACTATGGCTACACCTTC
CASSPTGPNYGYTF